A single sample gave rise to the 32 T cell receptor beta chains below, sequenced in a study of blood T cell repertoires in COVID-19. Some clones are missing from TCRdb's copy, which holds only in-frame ones; the method was immunoSEQ multiplex PCR. The sample has 200,000 to 250,000 clones; roughly 81% are singletons. Sequences were obtained from peripheral blood. The receptors were sampled from a man aged 45-65 years who had recovered from COVID-19.

CDR3 loop: CSASPGLAGRLSSYNEQFF. CDR3 nucleotides: TGCAGTGCTAGTCCGGGACTAGCGGGTAGACTAAGCTCCTACAATGAGCAGTTCTTC. The chain recombines TRBV20-1 with TRBJ2-1; 12 bases map to TRBD2. J was trimmed by 0 bases and V by 3 bases; bases with no gene match: 12. Looked up from germline, CDR1 is DFQATT and CDR2 is SNEGSKA (reference sequence). The CDR3 contains 19 residues.

This rearrangement joins TRBV5-6 to TRBJ2-6; 8 nucleotides agree with TRBD1. V was pared by 2 bases and J by 0 bases, with 4 bases of the junction left unmatched. The CDR3 sequence is 17 residues long. From germline, CDR1 is SGHDT and CDR2 YYEEEE. As DNA, the CDR3 is TGTGCCAGCAGCTTTTGGACAGGGAGCTCTGGGGCCAACGTCCTGACTTTC. Protein sequence: CASSFWTGSSGANVLTF.

The rearrangement uses TRBV4-1 and TRBJ2-7, with 12 bases identical to TRBD2. CDR3 length: 15 residues. Trimming cost V 3 bases and J 3 bases; bases outside gene matches: 3. In germline, CDR1 is MGHRA, CDR2 YSYEKL. In DNA form, the CDR3 reads TGCGCCAGCAGCCACCTAGCGGGAGGGATCTACGAGCAGTACTTC. This codes for CASSHLAGGIYEQYF.

The chain has TRBV13 and TRBJ1-2, with TRBD1 as a possible D gene (5 bases). The CDR3 covers 13 residues. V was shortened by 5 bases and J by 8 bases, with 15 bases between the two germline ends. CDR1 and CDR2 from the germline V gene are PRHDT and FYEKMQ (reference sequence). The CDR3 loop reads CASSKGGGGGYTF. The CDR3 bases are TGTGCCAGCAGCAAAGGTGGGGGAGGCGGCTACACCTTC.

The chain recombines TRBV16 with TRBJ1-5, with TRBD1 as a possible D gene (6 bases). The germline gives CDR1 KGHSY, CDR2 FQNENV. V was shortened by 0 bases and J by 1 base, with 10 bases between the two germline ends. The CDR3 sequence is 16 residues long. CDR3 amino acids: CASSQSRQASNQPQHF. In nucleotides, the CDR3 is TGTGCCAGCAGCCAATCGAGACAGGCCAGCAATCAGCCCCAGCATTTT.

The V call is TRBV29-1, the J call TRBJ1-1, with 10 bases fitting TRBD1. Germline CDR1 reads SQVTM; CDR2 reads ANQGSEA. This CDR3 has 14 residues. Germline trimming cut 5 bases from V and 6 bases from J; bases unmatched to any gene: 9. The CDR3 spells CSVKPGTGASEAFF. The CDR3, as DNA: TGCAGCGTTAAACCCGGGACAGGGGCTTCTGAAGCTTTCTTT.

In its sample, this clone was seen a few times. J is TRBJ2-1 and V is TRBV7-2; 7 bases align to TRBD1. The CDR3 spans 13 residues. V shed 6 bases and J 7 bases; nucleotides not matched to a gene: 6. CDR1 is SGHTA, CDR2 FQGNSA, per germline. CDR3 sequence reads: CASRETGRNEQFF. The DNA of the CDR3 is TGTGCCAGCAGGGAGACAGGGCGAAATGAGCAGTTCTTC. Together with reference TRBV7-2 and TRBJ2-1, the CDR3 gives the full variable domain: GAGVSQSPSNKVTEKGKDVELRCDPISGHTALYWYRQSLGQGLEFLIYFQGNSAPDKSGLPSDRFSAERTGGSVSTLTIQRTQQEDSAVYLCASRETGRNEQFFGPGTRLTVL.

The chain recombines TRBV24-1 with TRBJ2-7; the match to TRBD2 covers 7 bases. The CDR3 is 13 amino acids. Germline loops: CDR1 KGHDR, CDR2 SFDVKD. The V gene end was trimmed by 7 bases and the J gene end by 4 bases; junction bases not matched to a gene: 6. Written as DNA, the CDR3 is TGTGCCACCAGCAGCGGGATTTCATACGAGCAGTACTTC. Protein: CATSSGISYEQYF.

J is TRBJ2-3 and V is TRBV28, with D unresolved. This CDR3 has 13 residues. Between the trimmed V and J ends, which lost 7 bases and 7 bases, there was a span of 15 bases. The V gene's germline CDR1 is MDHEN and CDR2 SYDVKM. The DNA for the CDR3 is TGTGCCAGCATCTCAAGGAGCGTCTATACGCAGTATTTT. The encoded protein is CASISRSVYTQYF.

The CDR3 is CAWSVLKLAGYNEQFF. In DNA form, the CDR3 reads TGTGCCTGGAGTGTACTAAAACTAGCGGGATACAATGAGCAGTTCTTC. The chain has TRBV30 and TRBJ2-1, with 10 bases identical to TRBD2. J gave up 4 bases and V 0 bases, and 6 bases lay outside the gene matches. Germline-derived CDR1 and CDR2 are GTSNPN and SVGIG (reference sequence). The CDR3 covers 16 residues.

The V and J genes are TRBV6-5 and TRBJ2-7, with 13 nucleotides matching TRBD2. CDR1 and CDR2 from the germline V gene are MNHEY and SVGAGI. V lost 4 bases, J lost 4 bases, and 1 base stayed unmatched. The CDR3 contains 14 residues. The CDR3 nucleotides are TGTGCCAGCAGTTGGACTAGCGGGAGATACGAGCAGTACTTC. Translating gives CASSWTSGRYEQYF.

Only a few counts were recorded for this clone. The V and J genes are TRBV2 and TRBJ1-5, with TRBD1 matching 7 bases. The CDR3 spans 15 residues. Germline V CDR1 and CDR2: SNHLY, FYNNEI. J lost 6 bases, V lost 7 bases, and 12 bases had no gene match. This CDR3 reads CASTLPTGIGQPQHF. CDR3 in DNA: TGTGCCAGCACCCTGCCGACAGGGATCGGTCAGCCCCAGCATTTT.

The V call is TRBV5-5, the J call TRBJ2-5, with 7 bases matching TRBD2. V lost 4 bases to trimming and J lost 9 bases; unmatched junction nucleotides: 27. In germline, CDR1 is SGHKS, CDR2 YYEKEE (reference sequence). This CDR3 spans 19 amino acids. This chain's CDR3 is CASSPDWIRTSAVRRAQYF. In DNA form, the CDR3 reads TGTGCCAGCAGCCCGGATTGGATACGAACTAGCGCCGTGAGGAGGGCCCAGTACTTC.

This clone has only a few counts. This chain joins TRBV14 and TRBJ2-3; weak D call: TRBD2 (5 bases). CDR3 length equals 12 residues. The V end was cut by 4 bases, the J end by 5 bases, with 7 bases between. Germline loops: CDR1 SGHDN, CDR2 FVKESK. CDR3 protein: CASSPGLDTQYF. The CDR3 nucleotides are TGTGCCAGCAGCCCCGGACTAGATACGCAGTATTTT.

This sequence joins TRBV7-9 and TRBJ1-4, with TRBD1 matching over 8 bases. Looked up from germline, CDR1 is SEHNR and CDR2 is FQNEAQ (reference sequence). With V trimmed by 2 bases and J by 8 bases, 4 bases remained unmatched. The CDR3 sequence is 14 residues long. In nucleotides, the CDR3 is TGTGCCAGCAGCTTACCCAGGGGGCGGGAAAAACTGTTTTTT. Amino acid sequence: CASSLPRGREKLFF.

The chain links TRBV7-2 to TRBJ1-5, with D perhaps matching TRBD1 (6 bases). Germline values: CDR1 SGHTA, CDR2 FQGNSA. The CDR3 has 13 residues. The V end lost 6 bases, the J end lost 6 bases, and 12 bases lay between the germline ends. In DNA form, the CDR3 reads TGTGCCAGCAGTTCTAGGGGGGGTCAGCCCCAGCATTTT. Its protein is CASSSRGGQPQHF.

The chain has TRBV6-2 or TRBV6-3 and TRBJ2-5; D gene uncertain. V was shortened by 6 bases and J by 5 bases, with 10 bases between the two germline ends. There are 12 residues in the CDR3. The germline V gene encodes CDR1 MNHEY and CDR2 SVGEGT. CDR3 residues: CASSPEFETQYF. CDR3 DNA: TGTGCCAGCAGCCCCGAGTTCGAGACCCAGTACTTC.

CDR3 DNA sequence: TGTGCCAGTAGTATAGGGACAGGGGGCCACAATGAGCAGTTCTTC. Translating it yields CASSIGTGGHNEQFF. This chain uses TRBV19 with TRBJ2-1; TRBD1 agrees at 11 bases. The V gene's germline CDR1 is LNHDA and CDR2 SQIVND (reference sequence). The CDR3 loop spans 15 amino acids. V dropped 1 base and J dropped 5; count of bases not matched to a gene: 1. The full variable domain, with the rest looked up from reference TRBV19 and TRBJ2-1, is DGGITQSPKYLFRKEGQNVTLSCEQNLNHDAMYWYRQDPGQGLRLIYYSQIVNDFQKGDIAEGYSVSREKKESFPLTVTSAQKNPTAFYLCASSIGTGGHNEQFFGPGTRLTVL.

This sequence joins TRBV28 and TRBJ2-3; 9 bases fit TRBD1. The CDR3 covers 16 residues. Germline loops: CDR1 MDHEN, CDR2 SYDVKM. With V trimmed by 5 bases and J by 3 bases, 9 bases remained unmatched. Here the CDR3 DNA reads TGTGCCAGCAGTGCTAGGACAGGGGTGCGTACAGATACGCAGTATTTT. Translation gives CASSARTGVRTDTQYF.

The chain has TRBV5-1 and TRBJ1-2; 7 bases agree with TRBD1. With 0 bases clipped from V and 2 bases from J, the junction kept 1 base outside the gene matches. Per the germline V gene, CDR1 is SGHRS and CDR2 is YFSETQ. The CDR3 has 14 amino acids. The CDR3 loop reads CASSLAGQNYGYTF. CDR3 nucleotides: TGCGCCAGCAGCTTGGCGGGACAGAACTATGGCTACACCTTC.

The chain has TRBV6-5 and TRBJ2-6, with D tentatively TRBD2 (5 bases). CDR3 length equals 15 residues. Trimming removed 8 bases at V and 4 bases at J, with 15 bases between. CDR1 is MNHEY and CDR2 is SVGAGI in the germline V gene. The chain's CDR3 is CASGEPSSGANVLTF. In nucleotides, the CDR3 is TGTGCCAGCGGGGAGCCTTCCTCCGGGGCCAACGTCCTGACTTTC.

This chain joins TRBV7-9 and TRBJ1-1; perhaps TRBD1 as D (6 bases). Between the trimmed V and J ends, which lost 1 base and 3 bases, there was a span of 21 bases. The CDR3 has 18 residues. Germline CDR1 SEHNR, CDR2 FQNEAQ (reference sequence). CDR3 in DNA: TGTGCCAGCAGCTTAGATGGATTTTGGGGGCCCGGGGACACTGAAGCTTTCTTT. Amino acids: CASSLDGFWGPGDTEAFF.

The chain links TRBV18 to TRBJ2-1, with D perhaps TRBD1 (6 bases). Germline CDR1 KGHSH, CDR2 LQKENI. V was clipped by 3 bases and J by 0 bases, with 12 bases between them. The CDR3 totals 16 residues. CDR3 in amino acids: CASSPAGTYSYNEQFF. CDR3 bases: TGTGCCAGCTCACCTGCCGGGACATACTCCTACAATGAGCAGTTCTTC.

The chain joins TRBV7-9 to TRBJ2-7, with D hard to call. The CDR3 length is 12 residues. V gave up 1 base and J gave up 2 bases, with 3 bases separating them. From germline, CDR1 is SEHNR and CDR2 FQNEAQ (reference sequence). The CDR3 DNA follows: TGTGCCAGCAGCTTAGAGCCCTACGAGCAGTACTTC. Residues: CASSLEPYEQYF.

The genes are TRBV6-5 and TRBJ2-7, with 7 bases matching TRBD1. Per germline, CDR1 MNHEY and CDR2 SVGAGI. After removal of 7 bases from V and 2 bases from J, the junction contained 5 bases not matched to a gene. The CDR3 loop spans 13 amino acids. CDR3 sequence (DNA): TGTGCCAGCACTTCCAGGGGGACCTACGAGCAGTACTTC. Protein: CASTSRGTYEQYF.

The chain has TRBV7-9 and TRBJ2-5; no clear D gene. Between the trimmed V and J ends, which lost 5 bases and 2 bases, there was a span of 18 bases. CDR3 size: 16 residues. Germline CDR1 SEHNR, CDR2 FQNEAQ (reference sequence). The CDR3 bases are TGTGCCAGCAGCAGATTCTTGCGCGTCAATCAAGAGACCCAGTACTTC. It is translated as CASSRFLRVNQETQYF. Full variable domain (missing parts from reference TRBV7-9 and TRBJ2-5): DTGVSQNPRHKITKRGQNVTFRCDPISEHNRLYWYRQTLGQGPEFLTYFQNEAQLEKSRLLSDRFSAERPKGSFSTLEIQRTEQGDSAMYLCASSRFLRVNQETQYFGPGTRLLVL.

This clone occurred a few times. J is TRBJ2-7 and V is TRBV29-1; 10 nucleotides line up with TRBD1. Trimming at V came to 7 bases and at J to 7 bases, leaving 10 bases not matched to a gene. The CDR3 is made up of 13 amino acids. The V gene's germline CDR1 is SQVTM and CDR2 ANQGSEA. The DNA of the CDR3 is TGCAGCGCCTCTCCGGGACAGGGGAGGGAGCAGTACTTC. This codes for CSASPGQGREQYF.

V is TRBV23-1 and J is TRBJ2-2; a weak D match, TRBD1 (5 bases). TRBV23-1 qualifies as an ORF whose function is uncertain. The V and J ends lost 0 bases and 8 bases respectively, with 13 bases between them. The CDR3 extends over 15 amino acids. This CDR3 reads CASSQSWQGRGELFF. CDR3 sequence (DNA): TGCGCCAGCAGTCAATCGTGGCAGGGCCGTGGGGAGCTGTTTTTT.

The chain links TRBV6-1 to TRBJ1-5; 9 bases fit TRBD1. J was trimmed by 4 bases and V by 6 bases; bases with no gene match: 7. CDR1 and CDR2 from the germline V gene are MNHNS and SASEGT. This CDR3 contains 15 residues. The CDR3 loop is CASRNTGGRNQPQHF. For the CDR3, the DNA is TGTGCCAGCAGGAACACAGGGGGCAGAAATCAGCCCCAGCATTTT.

V gene TRBV5-1 combines with J gene TRBJ2-6; 8 nucleotides agree with TRBD1. The V segment lost 5 bases and the J segment 1 base; nucleotides outside the gene matches: 5. Germline lookup yields CDR1 SGHRS and CDR2 YFSETQ. This CDR3 contains 16 residues. CDR3 region: CASSGQGSSGANVLTF. Here the CDR3 DNA reads TGCGCCAGCAGTGGACAGGGTAGTTCTGGGGCCAACGTCCTGACTTTC.

V gene TRBV5-1 combines with J gene TRBJ2-7; D gene unclear. The V and J ends lost 0 bases and 1 base respectively, with 8 bases between them. CDR3 size: 14 residues. CDR1 and CDR2 (germline): SGHRS, YFSETQ. CDR3 residues: CASSLDGQSYEQYF. CDR3 coding DNA: TGCGCCAGCAGCTTGGATGGCCAATCCTACGAGCAGTACTTC.

In this sample, this clone turned up once. The same CDR3 arises from other DNA sequences in this sample as well. The chain combines TRBV11-2 with TRBJ2-5, with 9 positions matching TRBD1. This CDR3 is 14 amino acids long. Germline V gene data show CDR1 as SGHAT and CDR2 as FQNNGV. V was pared by 5 bases and J by 4 bases, with 5 bases of the junction left unmatched. In DNA, the CDR3 is TGTGCCAGCAGCCCGGGACAGGGCCGAGAGACCCAGTACTTC. Protein: CASSPGQGRETQYF. The variable domain in full, with the rest retrieved from reference TRBV11-2 and TRBJ2-5, is EAGVAQSPRYKIIEKRQSVAFWCNPISGHATLYWYQQILGQGPKLLIQFQNNGVVDDSQLPKDRFSAERLKGVDSTLKIQPAKLEDSAVYLCASSPGQGRETQYFGPGTRLLVL.